Each of the 24 T cell receptor beta chains below was sequenced from the same sample in a study of blood T cell repertoires in COVID-19. The assay was immunoSEQ multiplex PCR, and TCRdb's table has in-frame clones only and misses some. This sample has some 170,000 clones, with approximately 86% found just once. Sequencing used peripheral blood. All receptors derive from a woman between 45 and 65 years old with acute or convalescent COVID-19.

This rearrangement joins TRBV6-2 or TRBV6-3 to TRBJ1-5; 10 positions agree with TRBD1. Trimming removed 2 bases from V and 10 bases from J; junction bases left unmatched: 8. The CDR3 covers 15 residues. Germline lookup yields CDR1 MNHEY and CDR2 SVGEGT. The CDR3 coding sequence is TGTGCCAGCAGTTACGGGGGACAGGGGTCAGACCCCCAGCATTTT. Its protein is CASSYGGQGSDPQHF.

The chain uses TRBV6-2 or TRBV6-3 and TRBJ2-1; 7 nucleotides line up with TRBD1. The CDR3 is made up of 12 amino acids. J lost 11 bases, V lost 2 bases, and 3 bases had no gene match. Germline V CDR1 and CDR2: MNHEY, SVGEGT. The CDR3: CASSYRQGKQFF. In DNA form, the CDR3 reads TGTGCCAGCAGTTACCGACAGGGTAAGCAGTTCTTC.

This clone was seen a single time. The V and J genes are TRBV5-4 and TRBJ2-7; TRBD2 matches at 11 bases. After removal of 4 bases from V and 4 bases from J, the junction contained 7 bases not matched to a gene. Germline V gene lookup returns CDR1 SGHNT and CDR2 YYREEE (reference sequence). The CDR3 has 15 residues. This CDR3 is CASSGSLAGGYEQYF. CDR3 in DNA: TGTGCCAGCAGCGGATCGCTAGCGGGAGGATACGAGCAGTACTTC.

The chain uses TRBV25-1 and TRBJ1-1; the D gene is possibly TRBD1 (6 bases). Germline lookup yields CDR1 MGHDK and CDR2 SYGVNS. The germline V and J ends were trimmed by 0 bases and 4 bases, with 12 bases remaining between them. This CDR3 spans 15 amino acids. The CDR3, as DNA: TGTGCCAGCAGTGAATACGCGGGGGCGGGCACTGAAGCTTTCTTT. This translates into CASSEYAGAGTEAFF. The entire variable domain, with the rest obtained from reference TRBV25-1 and TRBJ1-1, is as follows: EADIYQTPRYLVIGTGKKITLECSQTMGHDKMYWYQQDPGMELHLIHYSYGVNSTEKGDLSSESTVSRIRTEHFPLTLESARPSHTSQYLCASSEYAGAGTEAFFGQGTRLTVV.

This clone was counted once. The chain is built from TRBV7-8 and TRBJ2-1; 7 nucleotides agree with TRBD2. The junction had 10 bases not matched to a gene; V was cut back by 3 bases and J by 14 bases. This CDR3 has 13 amino acids. CDR1 is SGHVS and CDR2 is FQNEAQ in the germline V gene. CDR3 DNA sequence: TGTGCCAGCAGCTTCAGAACTAGCGAGCTTAAGTTCTTC. This gives the protein CASSFRTSELKFF.

The chain uses TRBV30 and TRBJ1-6, with TRBD1 as a possible D gene (6 bases). V gave up 3 bases and J gave up 3 bases, with 9 bases separating them. The CDR3 totals 14 residues. Germline V gene data show CDR1 as GTSNPN and CDR2 as SVGIG (reference sequence). This chain's CDR3 is CAWSGQNYNSPLHF. In DNA form, the CDR3 reads TGTGCCTGGAGCGGACAGAACTATAATTCACCCCTCCACTTT.

The chain couples TRBV10-2 to TRBJ2-7; D is undetermined. The CDR3 consists of 12 residues. V gave up 0 bases and J gave up 5 bases, with 5 bases separating them. Germline V gene lookup returns CDR1 WSHSY and CDR2 SAAADI. The CDR3 DNA follows: TGCGCCAGCAGTGAGTCCATCAACGAGCAGTACTTC. It codes for CASSESINEQYF.

This clone was counted a single time. This sequence joins TRBV7-3 and TRBJ2-7; TRBD1 agrees at 7 bases. This CDR3 has 13 residues. V shed 4 bases and J 6 bases; nucleotides not matched to a gene: 6. Germline lookup yields CDR1 SGHTA and CDR2 FQGTGA. CDR3 sequence reads: CASSSDRDREQYF. CDR3 nucleotides: TGTGCCAGCAGCTCCGACAGGGACCGCGAGCAGTACTTC. The full variable domain, completed using reference TRBV7-3 and TRBJ2-7, is GAGVSQTPSNKVTEKGKYVELRCDPISGHTALYWYRQSLGQGPEFLIYFQGTGAADDSGLPNDRFFAVRPEGSVSTLKIQRTERGDSAVYLCASSSDRDREQYFGPGTRLTVT.

The chain joins TRBV6-5 to TRBJ2-1, with 10 bases identical to TRBD1. This CDR3 region has 15 residues. CDR1 and CDR2 (germline): MNHEY, SVGAGI. J was trimmed by 4 bases and V by 5 bases; bases with no gene match: 5. CDR3 in amino acids: CASSPGQGVYNEQFF. The CDR3 coding sequence is TGTGCCAGCAGTCCTGGACAGGGGGTTTACAATGAGCAGTTCTTC.

This chain connects TRBV6-5 to TRBJ1-1; 8 bases fit TRBD1. V shed 8 bases and J 1 base; nucleotides not matched to a gene: 6. The CDR3 is 14 amino acids. Germline values: CDR1 MNHEY, CDR2 SVGAGI. The CDR3: CASRSGGGNTEAFF. CDR3 sequence (DNA): TGTGCCAGCCGATCAGGGGGCGGGAACACTGAAGCTTTCTTT.

In its sample, this clone was seen once. The chain employs TRBV3-1 (or the pseudogene TRBV3-2) and TRBJ1-5; possible D gene TRBD1, 5 bases. V gave up 0 bases and J gave up 7 bases, with 10 bases separating them. CDR1 and CDR2 (germline): LGHDT, YNNKEL (reference sequence). This CDR3 has 14 residues. CDR3 DNA: TGTGCCAGCAGCCAAGATGCGGGGGGACAGCCCCAGCATTTT. Translation gives CASSQDAGGQPQHF.

V and J are TRBV14 and TRBJ1-2, with D perhaps TRBD1 (6 bases). The CDR3 length is 14 residues. The germline V gene encodes CDR1 SGHDN and CDR2 FVKESK. Between the trimmed V and J ends, which lost 4 bases and 7 bases, there was a span of 16 bases. In DNA form, the CDR3 reads TGTGCCAGCAGCCTCCCTGGACAGTTTCGTGGCTACACCTTC. It translates to CASSLPGQFRGYTF.

The CDR3 loop reads CASLGGVQETQYF. The CDR3 nucleotides are TGTGCCAGCCTGGGCGGGGTACAAGAGACCCAGTACTTC. The J gene is TRBJ2-5, the V gene TRBV6-5; tentative D call: TRBD2 (6 bases). The CDR3 contains 13 residues. Trimming took 8 bases from V and 2 from J, leaving 12 bases between them. Germline loops: CDR1 MNHEY, CDR2 SVGAGI.

This clone showed up just a few times. The sample carries other DNA sequences with the same CDR3. The chain carries TRBV6-5 and TRBJ1-1; tentatively, D is TRBD1 (5 bases). Germline lookup yields CDR1 MNHEY and CDR2 SVGAGI. V was cut by 0 bases and J by 5 bases, with 13 bases left in between. CDR3 length equals 15 residues. The CDR3, as DNA: TGTGCCAGCAGTTACTCGATTAGGGGCGGAACTGAAGCTTTCTTT. Its protein is CASSYSIRGGTEAFF.

The gene calls are TRBV9 and TRBJ2-5; the D gene is possibly TRBD1 (6 bases). CDR1 and CDR2 (germline): SGDLS, YYNGEE. Trimming pared 7 bases from V and 0 bases from J, leaving 22 bases between. The CDR3 spans 17 residues. For the CDR3, the DNA is TGTGCCAGCGGGAGAGGACAGCCGCCCCCCTACCAAGAGACCCAGTACTTC. It is translated as CASGRGQPPPYQETQYF.

This chain links TRBV7-9 with TRBJ2-1; D call uncertain. V lost 1 base and J 3 bases, leaving 10 bases between the germline ends. The CDR3 is 15 amino acids. Per germline, CDR1 SEHNR and CDR2 FQNEAQ (reference sequence). The DNA of the CDR3 is TGTGCCAGCAGCTTAGTGAGGTTGGGCTACAATGAGCAGTTCTTC. Its protein product is CASSLVRLGYNEQFF.

The chain combines TRBV3-1 (or the pseudogene TRBV3-2) with TRBJ2-3; TRBD2 matches 13 bases. This CDR3 has 16 amino acids. V lost 6 bases to trimming and J lost 4 bases; unmatched junction nucleotides: 7. Per germline, CDR1 LGHDT and CDR2 YNNKEL (reference sequence). The CDR3: CASSHRTSGSPDTQYF. The CDR3 nucleotides read TGTGCCAGCAGTCACCGGACTAGCGGGAGTCCAGATACGCAGTATTTT.

The rearrangement links TRBV30 to TRBJ1-6, with TRBD1 matching 8 bases. Unmatched junction bases numbered 9, after V lost 5 bases and J lost 0 bases. This CDR3 comprises 17 residues. The germline V gene has CDR1 GTSNPN and CDR2 SVGIG (reference sequence). Here the CDR3 reads CAWLSWDRSSYNSPLHF. CDR3 bases: TGTGCCTGGCTCTCCTGGGACAGGAGCTCCTATAATTCACCCCTCCACTTT.

The V call is TRBV3-1 (or the pseudogene TRBV3-2), the J call TRBJ2-3; D might be TRBD1 (5 bases). Germline lookup yields CDR1 LGHDT and CDR2 YNNKEL (reference sequence). V was clipped by 4 bases and J by 6 bases, with 14 bases between them. The length of the CDR3 is 14 residues. The CDR3 loop is CASSPRAPPDTQYF. For the CDR3, the DNA is TGTGCCAGCAGCCCCAGGGCTCCTCCGGATACGCAGTATTTT.

V gene TRBV6-5 combines with J gene TRBJ1-5; D remains ambiguous. The CDR3 is made up of 15 amino acids. Trimming pared 0 bases from V and 5 bases from J, leaving 11 bases between. Germline values: CDR1 MNHEY, CDR2 SVGAGI. The CDR3 coding sequence is TGTGCCAGCAGTTACTCAACGGGGTCCGATCAGCCCCAGCATTTT. Protein: CASSYSTGSDQPQHF.

Remarks on this clone: This sample also contains other DNA sequences that code for the same CDR3. The chain uses TRBV6-1 and TRBJ2-5, with a weak D call TRBD1 (5 bases). CDR3 length equals 15 residues. Between the trimmed V and J ends, which lost 2 bases and 1 base, there was a span of 11 bases. CDR1 is MNHNS and CDR2 is SASEGT in the germline V gene. CDR3 sequence: CASSERGTVQETQYF. The CDR3 DNA reads TGTGCCAGCAGTGAAAGGGGTACGGTCCAAGAGACCCAGTACTTC.

The CDR3 reads CASSIVNEQFF. The CDR3 nucleotides read TGTGCCAGTAGTATCGTGAATGAGCAGTTCTTC. The chain combines TRBV19 with TRBJ2-1, with D unresolved. The CDR3 sequence is 11 residues long. From germline, CDR1 is LNHDA and CDR2 SQIVND (reference sequence). Trimming removed 3 bases at V and 7 bases at J, with 4 bases between. The full variable domain, rest sourced from reference TRBV19 and TRBJ2-1, is DGGITQSPKYLFRKEGQNVTLSCEQNLNHDAMYWYRQDPGQGLRLIYYSQIVNDFQKGDIAEGYSVSREKKESFPLTVTSAQKNPTAFYLCASSIVNEQFFGPGTRLTVL.

The rearrangement links TRBV7-9 to TRBJ1-5; D gene unclear. Between the trimmed V and J ends, which lost 2 bases and 3 bases, there was a span of 11 bases. This CDR3 is built from 15 residues. Per the germline V gene, CDR1 is SEHNR and CDR2 is FQNEAQ (reference sequence). In DNA form, the CDR3 reads TGTGCCAGCAGCTTAACGCCTGAGCCCAATCAGCCCCAGCATTTT. The encoded protein is CASSLTPEPNQPQHF.

The V and J genes are TRBV5-5 and TRBJ2-7, with D perhaps TRBD2 (6 bases). The ends were cut back, 2 bases at V and 3 bases at J, with 9 bases in the middle. Germline V gene lookup returns CDR1 SGHKS and CDR2 YYEKEE (reference sequence). This CDR3 is 13 amino acids long. The CDR3 loop is CASSFSGGYEQYF. CDR3 in DNA: TGTGCCAGCAGCTTCTCCGGGGGCTACGAGCAGTACTTC.